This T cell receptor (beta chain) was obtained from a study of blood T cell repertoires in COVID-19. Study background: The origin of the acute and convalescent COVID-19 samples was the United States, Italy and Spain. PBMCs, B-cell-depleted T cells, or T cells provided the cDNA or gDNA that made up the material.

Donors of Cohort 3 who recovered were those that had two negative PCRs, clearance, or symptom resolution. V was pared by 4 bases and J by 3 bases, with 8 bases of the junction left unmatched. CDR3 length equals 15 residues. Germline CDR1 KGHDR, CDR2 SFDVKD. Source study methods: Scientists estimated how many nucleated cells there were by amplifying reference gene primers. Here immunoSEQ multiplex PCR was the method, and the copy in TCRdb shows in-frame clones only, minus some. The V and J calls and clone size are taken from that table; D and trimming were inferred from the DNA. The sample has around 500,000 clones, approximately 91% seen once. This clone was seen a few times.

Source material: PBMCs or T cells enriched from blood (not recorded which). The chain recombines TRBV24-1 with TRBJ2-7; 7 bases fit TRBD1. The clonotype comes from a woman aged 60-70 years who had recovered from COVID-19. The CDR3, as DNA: TGTGCCACCAGTGACCCCCGACAGGGAAACTACGAGCAGTACTTC. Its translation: CATSDPRQGNYEQYF.